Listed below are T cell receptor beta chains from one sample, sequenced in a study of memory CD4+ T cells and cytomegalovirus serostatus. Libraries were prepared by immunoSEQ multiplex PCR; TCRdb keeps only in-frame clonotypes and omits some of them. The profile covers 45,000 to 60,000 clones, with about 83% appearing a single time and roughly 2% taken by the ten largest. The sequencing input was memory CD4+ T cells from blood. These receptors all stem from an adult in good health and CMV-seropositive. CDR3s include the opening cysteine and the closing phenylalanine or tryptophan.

cdr3_aa: CASSYGGATGELFF
v_call: TRBV6-5
j_call: TRBJ2-2

cdr3_aa: CASSIGGASTDTQYF
v_call: TRBV5-1
j_call: TRBJ2-3

cdr3_aa: CASSRYSNQPQHF
v_call: TRBV6-5
j_call: TRBJ1-5

cdr3_aa: CASSPHGGTEAFF
v_call: TRBV6-6
j_call: TRBJ1-1

cdr3_aa: CASSVQDNEKLFF
v_call: TRBV2
j_call: TRBJ1-4

cdr3_aa: CSGDGPYEQYF
v_call: TRBV20-1
j_call: TRBJ2-7

cdr3_aa: CASSFRTGNTGELFF
v_call: TRBV5-1
j_call: TRBJ2-2

cdr3_aa: CASSLVGGRNRGTDTQYF
v_call: TRBV5-1
j_call: TRBJ2-3

cdr3_aa: CASSRDDNQPQHF
v_call: TRBV6-5
j_call: TRBJ1-5

cdr3_aa: CASSQVPRVSTDTQYF
v_call: TRBV4-2
j_call: TRBJ2-3

cdr3_aa: CASSSPSSGGAYEQYF
v_call: TRBV27
j_call: TRBJ2-7

cdr3_aa: CASSSGVNTEAFF
v_call: TRBV9
j_call: TRBJ1-1

cdr3_aa: CASSLDQGNKAELFF
v_call: TRBV11-2
j_call: TRBJ1-4